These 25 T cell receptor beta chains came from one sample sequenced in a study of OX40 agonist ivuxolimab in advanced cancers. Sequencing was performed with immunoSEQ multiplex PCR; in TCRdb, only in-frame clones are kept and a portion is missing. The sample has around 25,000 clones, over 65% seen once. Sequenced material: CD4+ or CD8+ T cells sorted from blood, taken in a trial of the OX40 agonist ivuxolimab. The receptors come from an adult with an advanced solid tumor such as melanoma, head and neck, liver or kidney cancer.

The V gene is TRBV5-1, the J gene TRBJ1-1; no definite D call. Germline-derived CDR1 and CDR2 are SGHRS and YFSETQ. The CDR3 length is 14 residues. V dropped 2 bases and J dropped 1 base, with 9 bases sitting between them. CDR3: CASSFQVENTEAFF. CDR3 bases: TGCGCCAGCAGCTTTCAGGTAGAGAACACTGAAGCTTTCTTT.

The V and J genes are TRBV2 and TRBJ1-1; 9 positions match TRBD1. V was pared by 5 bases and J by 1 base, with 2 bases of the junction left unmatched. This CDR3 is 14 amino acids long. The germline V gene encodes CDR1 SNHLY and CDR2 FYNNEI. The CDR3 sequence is CASSQDRGNTEAFF. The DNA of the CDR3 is TGTGCCAGCAGTCAGGACAGGGGGAACACTGAAGCTTTCTTT.

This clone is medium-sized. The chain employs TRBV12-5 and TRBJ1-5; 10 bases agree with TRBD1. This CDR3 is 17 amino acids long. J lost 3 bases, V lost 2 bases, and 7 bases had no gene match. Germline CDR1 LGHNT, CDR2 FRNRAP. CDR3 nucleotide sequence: TGTGCTAGTGGTTTGCCCCGGGACAGGGGTATCAATCAGCCCCAGCATTTT. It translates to CASGLPRDRGINQPQHF.

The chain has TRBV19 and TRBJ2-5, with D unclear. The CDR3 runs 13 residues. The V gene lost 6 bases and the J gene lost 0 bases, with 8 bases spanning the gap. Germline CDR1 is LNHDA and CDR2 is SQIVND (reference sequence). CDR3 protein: CASRVWDQETQYF. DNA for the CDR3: TGTGCCAGTAGGGTTTGGGACCAAGAGACCCAGTACTTC.

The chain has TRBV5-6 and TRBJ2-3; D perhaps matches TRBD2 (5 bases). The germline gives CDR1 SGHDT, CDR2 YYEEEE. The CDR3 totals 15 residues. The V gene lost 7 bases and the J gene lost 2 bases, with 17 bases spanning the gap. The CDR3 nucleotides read TGTGCCAGCGGAGGCGGGTGGCGGGTCACAGATACGCAGTATTTT. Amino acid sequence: CASGGGWRVTDTQYF.

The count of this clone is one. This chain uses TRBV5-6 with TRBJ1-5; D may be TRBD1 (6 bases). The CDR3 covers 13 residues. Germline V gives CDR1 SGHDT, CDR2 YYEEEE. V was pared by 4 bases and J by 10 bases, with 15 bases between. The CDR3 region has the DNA TGTGCCAGCAGCCAAACAGGGACGAGCCCCCAGCATTTT. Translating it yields CASSQTGTSPQHF.

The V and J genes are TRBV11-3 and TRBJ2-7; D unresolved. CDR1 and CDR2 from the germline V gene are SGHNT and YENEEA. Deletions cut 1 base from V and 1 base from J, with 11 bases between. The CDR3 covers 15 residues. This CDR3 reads CASSLGRSGSYEQYF. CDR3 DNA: TGTGCCAGCAGCTTAGGGCGGTCTGGATCCTACGAGCAGTACTTC.

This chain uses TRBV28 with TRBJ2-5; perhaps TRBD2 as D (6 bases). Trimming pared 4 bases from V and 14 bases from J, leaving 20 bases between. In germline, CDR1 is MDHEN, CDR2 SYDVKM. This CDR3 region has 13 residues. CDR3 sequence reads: CASSSPSTSQTYF. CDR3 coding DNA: TGTGCCAGCAGTTCTCCGTCGACTAGTCAGACCTACTTC.

The CDR3 sequence is CASSQDRQLSNYGYTF. The DNA of the CDR3 is TGCGCCAGCAGCCAAGATAGGCAGCTTTCTAACTATGGCTACACCTTC. This chain links TRBV4-3 with TRBJ1-2, with D unresolved. CDR3 length: 16 residues. CDR1 and CDR2 (germline): LGHNA, YSLEER. V was clipped by 0 bases and J by 0 bases, with 11 bases between them.

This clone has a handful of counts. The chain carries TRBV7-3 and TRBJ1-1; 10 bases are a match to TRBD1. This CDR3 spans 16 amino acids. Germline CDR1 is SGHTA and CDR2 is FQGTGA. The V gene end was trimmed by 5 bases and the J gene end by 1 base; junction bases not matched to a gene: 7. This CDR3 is CASSPGDRGANTEAFF. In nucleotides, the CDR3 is TGTGCCAGCAGCCCGGGGGACAGGGGCGCGAACACTGAAGCTTTCTTT.

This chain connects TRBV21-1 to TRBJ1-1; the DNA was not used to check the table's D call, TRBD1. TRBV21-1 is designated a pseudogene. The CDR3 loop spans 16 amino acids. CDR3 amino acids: CASSKTRRDRRTEAFF. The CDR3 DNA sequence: TGTGCCAGCAGCAAAACAAGGAGGGACAGGAGAACTGAAGCTTTCTTT.

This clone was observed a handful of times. CDR3 DNA: TGTGCCAGTAGCCGTGACCGACCAACTAATGAAAAACTGTTTTTT. This codes for CASSRDRPTNEKLFF. This rearrangement joins TRBV19 to TRBJ1-4; D uncertain. In germline, CDR1 is LNHDA, CDR2 SQIVND (reference sequence). CDR3 size: 15 residues. Trimming removed 6 bases at V and 0 bases at J, with 11 bases between.

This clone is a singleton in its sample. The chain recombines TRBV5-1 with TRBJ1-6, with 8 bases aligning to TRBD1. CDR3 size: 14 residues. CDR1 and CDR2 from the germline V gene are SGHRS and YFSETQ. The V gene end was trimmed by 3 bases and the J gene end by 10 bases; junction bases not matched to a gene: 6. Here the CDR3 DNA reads TGCGCCAGCAGCTCGGGACAGGTAGAGTCACCCCTCCACTTT. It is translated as CASSSGQVESPLHF.

The CDR3 DNA reads TGTGCCAGCAGCTTGCACTCTGGAAACACCATATATTTT. This translates into CASSLHSGNTIYF. J is TRBJ1-3 and V is TRBV5-8, with no clear D. This CDR3 spans 13 amino acids. Per germline, CDR1 SGHTS and CDR2 YDEGEE. V lost 1 base to trimming and J lost 0 bases, with 2 bases between them.

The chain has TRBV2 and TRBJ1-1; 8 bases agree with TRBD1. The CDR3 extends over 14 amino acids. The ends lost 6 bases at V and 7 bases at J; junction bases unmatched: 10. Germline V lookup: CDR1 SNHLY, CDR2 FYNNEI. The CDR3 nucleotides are TGTGCCAGCAGAGAGACAGGGGCTATAGATGAAGCTTTCTTT. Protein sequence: CASRETGAIDEAFF.

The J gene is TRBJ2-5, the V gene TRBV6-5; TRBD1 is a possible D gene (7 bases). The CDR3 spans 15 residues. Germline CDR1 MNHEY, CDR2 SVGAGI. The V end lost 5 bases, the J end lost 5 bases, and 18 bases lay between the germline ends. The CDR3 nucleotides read TGTGCCAGCAGTACACGGCCAGGGGGAGGCGAGACCCAGTACTTC. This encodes CASSTRPGGGETQYF.

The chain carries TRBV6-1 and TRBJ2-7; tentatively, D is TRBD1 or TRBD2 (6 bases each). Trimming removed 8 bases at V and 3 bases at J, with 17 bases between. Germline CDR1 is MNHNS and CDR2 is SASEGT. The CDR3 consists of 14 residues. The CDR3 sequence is CASENAGGHYEQYF. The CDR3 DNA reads TGTGCCAGCGAGAATGCTGGGGGGCACTACGAGCAGTACTTC.

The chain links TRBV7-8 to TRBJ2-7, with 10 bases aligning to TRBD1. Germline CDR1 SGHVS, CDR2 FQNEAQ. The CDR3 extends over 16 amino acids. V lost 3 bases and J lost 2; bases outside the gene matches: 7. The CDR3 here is CASSFGTGALAYEQYF. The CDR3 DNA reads TGTGCCAGCAGCTTTGGGACAGGGGCCTTAGCCTACGAGCAGTACTTC. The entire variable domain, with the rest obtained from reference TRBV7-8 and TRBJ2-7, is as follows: GAGVSQSPRYKVAKRGQDVALRCDPISGHVSLFWYQQALGQGPEFLTYFQNEAQLDKSGLPSDRFFAERPEGSVSTLKIQRTQQEDSAVYLCASSFGTGALAYEQYFGPGTRLTVT.

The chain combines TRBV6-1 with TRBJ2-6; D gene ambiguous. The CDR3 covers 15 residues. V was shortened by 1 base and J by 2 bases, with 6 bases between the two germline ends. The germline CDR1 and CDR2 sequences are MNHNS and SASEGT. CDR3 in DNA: TGTGCCAGCAGTGAAGGAGGAGCTGGGGCCAACGTCCTGACTTTC. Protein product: CASSEGGAGANVLTF.

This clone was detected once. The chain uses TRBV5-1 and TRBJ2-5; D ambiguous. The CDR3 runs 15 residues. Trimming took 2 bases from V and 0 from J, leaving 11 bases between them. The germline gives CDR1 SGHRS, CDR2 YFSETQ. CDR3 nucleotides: TGCGCCAGCAGCTTAGGGCAAACGTACCAAGAGACCCAGTACTTC. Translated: CASSLGQTYQETQYF.

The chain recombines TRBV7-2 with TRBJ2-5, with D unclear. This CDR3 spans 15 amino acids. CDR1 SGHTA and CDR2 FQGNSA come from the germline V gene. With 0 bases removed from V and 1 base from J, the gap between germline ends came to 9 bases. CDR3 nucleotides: TGTGCCAGCAGCTTAGCGGGTCGGAGCCAAGAGACCCAGTACTTC. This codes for CASSLAGRSQETQYF.

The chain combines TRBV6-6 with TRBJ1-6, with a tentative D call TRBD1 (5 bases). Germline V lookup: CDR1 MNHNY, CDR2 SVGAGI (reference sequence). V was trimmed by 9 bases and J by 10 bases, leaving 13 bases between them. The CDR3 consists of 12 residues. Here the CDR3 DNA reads TGTGCCAGTCAACCAGGGAACTCACCCCTCCACTTT. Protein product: CASQPGNSPLHF.

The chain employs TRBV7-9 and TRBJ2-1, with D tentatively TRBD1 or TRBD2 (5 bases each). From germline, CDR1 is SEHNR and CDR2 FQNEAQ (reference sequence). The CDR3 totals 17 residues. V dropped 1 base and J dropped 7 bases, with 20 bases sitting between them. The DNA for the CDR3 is TGTGCCAGCAGCTTAGGGGGCCCCCCGGGGCCCAGGAATGAGCAGTTCTTC. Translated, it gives CASSLGGPPGPRNEQFF.

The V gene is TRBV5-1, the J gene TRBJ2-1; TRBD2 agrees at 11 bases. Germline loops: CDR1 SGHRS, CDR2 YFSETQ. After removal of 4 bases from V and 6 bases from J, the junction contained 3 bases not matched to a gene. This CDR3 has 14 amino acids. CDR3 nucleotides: TGCGCCAGCAGCGGAACTAGCGGGGGCAATGAGCAGTTCTTC. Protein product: CASSGTSGGNEQFF.

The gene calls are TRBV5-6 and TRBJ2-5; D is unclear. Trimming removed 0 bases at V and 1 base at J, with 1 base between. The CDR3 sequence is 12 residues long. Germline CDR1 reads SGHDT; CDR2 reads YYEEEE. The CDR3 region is CASSLGQETQYF. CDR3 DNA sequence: TGTGCCAGCAGCTTGGGCCAAGAGACCCAGTACTTC.